This T cell receptor beta chain was sequenced for a study of T cells in localized non-small cell lung cancer. Some clones are missing from TCRdb's copy, which holds only in-frame ones; the method was immunoSEQ multiplex PCR. This table holds roughly 1,500 clones, approximately 26% found once. Atypia-free adjacent lung came from at least 2 cm beyond the tumor margin. This clone was observed a few times. Its antigen is still unknown. Study conclusions and caveats: Adjacent lung held a median around 58 of the top 100 tumor clones.

V was pared by 4 bases and J by 8 bases, with 7 bases of the junction left unmatched. The CDR3 length is 13 residues. Germline V CDR1 and CDR2: MDHEN, SYDVKM. The chain joins TRBV28 to TRBJ1-2; 7 bases map to TRBD1. Sequenced material: normal lung tissue next to the tumor, taken before any cancer treatment. The receptor was isolated from a female donor of 60 years or more with stage II squamous cell lung carcinoma. The CDR3: CASSSEGAWGYTF. CDR3 nucleotides: TGTGCCAGCAGTTCAGAGGGGGCTTGGGGCTACACCTTC.